This T cell receptor (beta chain) was sequenced in a study of blood T cell repertoires in COVID-19. Looking at the study overall: The United States, Italy and Spain provided the acute and convalescent COVID-19 samples. PBMCs, B-cell-depleted T cells, or T cells provided the cDNA or gDNA that made up the material.

How the authors handled the data: Cell counts per sample came from amplifying reference gene primers. Some clones are missing from TCRdb's copy, which holds only in-frame ones; the method was immunoSEQ multiplex PCR. V and J calls plus clone size are reproduced from that table; the DNA served to infer D and trimming. The sample has some 300,000 clones; just under 90% are singletons. The CDR3 extends over 14 amino acids. Germline CDR1 LGHDT, CDR2 YNNKEL (reference sequence). Trimming took off 1 base at V and 4 bases at J, with 10 bases between the two ends. This clone was detected once. The chain uses TRBV3-1 (or the pseudogene TRBV3-2) and TRBJ1-1; D unclear. The sample consisted of peripheral blood. This receptor was taken from a woman aged 45-59 years with COVID-19, enrolled during active disease. The CDR3 is CASSQVNGGTEAFF. Here the CDR3 DNA reads TGTGCCAGCAGCCAAGTGAACGGCGGCACTGAAGCTTTCTTT.